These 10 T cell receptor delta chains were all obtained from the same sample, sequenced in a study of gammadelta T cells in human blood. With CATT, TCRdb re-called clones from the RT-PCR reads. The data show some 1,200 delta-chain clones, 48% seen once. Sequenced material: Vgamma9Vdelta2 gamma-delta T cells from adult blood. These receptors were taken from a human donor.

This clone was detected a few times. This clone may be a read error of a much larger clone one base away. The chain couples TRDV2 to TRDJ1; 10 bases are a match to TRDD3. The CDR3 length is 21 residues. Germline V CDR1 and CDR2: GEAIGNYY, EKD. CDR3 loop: CACAQVPVLGDPLYIIDKRIF. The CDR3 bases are TGTGCCTGTGCCCAAGTGCCGGTACTGGGGGATCCGCTATACATTATCGATAAACGCATCTTT.

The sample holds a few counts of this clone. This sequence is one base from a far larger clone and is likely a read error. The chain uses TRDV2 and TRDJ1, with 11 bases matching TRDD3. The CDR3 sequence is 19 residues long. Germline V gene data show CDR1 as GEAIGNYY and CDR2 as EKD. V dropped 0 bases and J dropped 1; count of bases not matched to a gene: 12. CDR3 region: CACDTVELGDIPPTDKLIF. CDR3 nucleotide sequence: TGTGCCTGTGACACCGTAGAACTGGGGGATATTCCCCCCACCGATAAACTCATCTTT.

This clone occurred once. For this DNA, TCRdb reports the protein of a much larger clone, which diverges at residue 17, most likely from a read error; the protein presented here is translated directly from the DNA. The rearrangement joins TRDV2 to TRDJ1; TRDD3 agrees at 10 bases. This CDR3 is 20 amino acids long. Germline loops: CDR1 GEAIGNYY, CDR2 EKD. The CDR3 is CACDPLGPSGTGGSTDNLIF. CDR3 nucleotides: TGTGCCTGTGACCCCTTAGGACCTTCAGGTACTGGGGGATCAACCGATAATCTCATCTTT.

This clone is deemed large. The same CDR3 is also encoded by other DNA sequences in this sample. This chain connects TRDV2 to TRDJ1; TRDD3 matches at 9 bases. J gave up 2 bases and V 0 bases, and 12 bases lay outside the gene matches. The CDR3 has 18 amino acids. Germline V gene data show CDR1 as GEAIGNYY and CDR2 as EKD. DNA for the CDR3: TGTGCCTGTGACACCGTCGGGGGGGATACCATCTCTACCGATAAACTCATCTTT. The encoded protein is CACDTVGGDTISTDKLIF.

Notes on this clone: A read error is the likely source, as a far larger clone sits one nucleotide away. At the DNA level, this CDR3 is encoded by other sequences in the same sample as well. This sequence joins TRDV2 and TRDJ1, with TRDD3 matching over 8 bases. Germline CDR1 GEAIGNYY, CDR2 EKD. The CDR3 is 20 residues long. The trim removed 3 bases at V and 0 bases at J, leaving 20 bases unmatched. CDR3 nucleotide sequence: TGTGCCTGTGACCGAGTGAGTACTGGGGGGTCGAGCGGGTACACCGATAAACTCATCTTT. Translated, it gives CACDRVSTGGSSGYTDKLIF.

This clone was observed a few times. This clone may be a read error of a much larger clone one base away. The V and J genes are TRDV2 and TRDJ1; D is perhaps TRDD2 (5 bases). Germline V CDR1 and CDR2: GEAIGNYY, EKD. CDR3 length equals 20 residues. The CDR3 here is CARDTLKAGKPTDHTDKLIF. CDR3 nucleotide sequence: TGTGCCCGTGACACTCTAAAAGCGGGTAAGCCTACCGATCACACCGATAAACTCATCTTT.

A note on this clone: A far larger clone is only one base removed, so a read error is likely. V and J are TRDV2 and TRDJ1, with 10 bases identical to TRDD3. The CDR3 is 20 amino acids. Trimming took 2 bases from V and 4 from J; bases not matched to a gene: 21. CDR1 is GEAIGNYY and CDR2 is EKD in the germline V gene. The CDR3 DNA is TGTGCCTGTGACAGCCTTAATGACAGGGGGATACGCGGAGACAACGATAAACTCATCTTT. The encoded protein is CACDSLNDRGIRGDNDKLIF.

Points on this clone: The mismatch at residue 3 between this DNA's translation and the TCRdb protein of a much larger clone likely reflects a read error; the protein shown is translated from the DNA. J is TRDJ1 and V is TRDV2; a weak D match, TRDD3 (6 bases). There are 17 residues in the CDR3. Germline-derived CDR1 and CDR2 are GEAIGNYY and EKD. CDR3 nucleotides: TGTGCCGGTGACCCACTTGGGGGCCCCCGACACACCGATAAACTCATCTTT. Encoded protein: CAGDPLGGPRHTDKLIF.

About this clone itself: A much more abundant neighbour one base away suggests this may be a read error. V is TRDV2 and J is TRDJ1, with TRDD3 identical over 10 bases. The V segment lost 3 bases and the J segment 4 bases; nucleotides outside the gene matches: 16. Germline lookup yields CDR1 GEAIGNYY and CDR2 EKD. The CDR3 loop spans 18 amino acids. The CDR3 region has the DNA TGTGCCTGTGACCCCCTTTCTACGGGGGATACGCTGGACGATAAACTCATCTTT. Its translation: CACDPLSTGDTLDDKLIF.

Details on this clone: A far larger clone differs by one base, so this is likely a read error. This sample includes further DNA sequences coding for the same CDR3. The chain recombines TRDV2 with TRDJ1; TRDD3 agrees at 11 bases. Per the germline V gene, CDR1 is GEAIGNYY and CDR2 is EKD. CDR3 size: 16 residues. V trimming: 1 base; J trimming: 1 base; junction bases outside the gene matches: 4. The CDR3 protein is CACDTVGDTGTDKLIF. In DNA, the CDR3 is TGTGCCTGTGACACAGTGGGGGATACGGGCACCGATAAACTCATCTTT.